Below, 12 T cell receptor beta chains from the same sample are listed, as sequenced in a study of blood T cell repertoires in COVID-19. The protocol was immunoSEQ multiplex PCR, while the TCRdb copy is restricted to in-frame clones and leaves out a portion. The sample lists 90,000 or so clones, about nine tenths seen once, with more than 1.5% in the top ten. The sequenced material came from peripheral blood. The receptor set was obtained from a human donor with active COVID-19. The donor label of this sample is uncertain.

V is TRBV7-3 and J is TRBJ1-1, with D tentatively TRBD1 (6 bases). CDR1 is SGHTA and CDR2 is FQGTGA in the germline V gene. The CDR3 runs to 13 residues. Trimming removed 7 bases at V and 4 bases at J, with 13 bases between. CDR3 nucleotide sequence: TGTGCCAGCAAACAGGGCTGGTTCACTGAAGCTTTCTTT. This codes for CASKQGWFTEAFF.

This clone was detected only once. The chain couples TRBV5-8 to TRBJ2-6; 8 bases align to TRBD1. CDR1 and CDR2 (germline): SGHTS, YDEGEE. Trimming cost V 4 bases and J 0 bases; bases outside gene matches: 9. This CDR3 region has 18 residues. The DNA of the CDR3 is TGTGCCAGCAGCCGCCGGACAGGGCTTAGCTCTGGGGCCAACGTCCTGACTTTC. Protein: CASSRRTGLSSGANVLTF.

The chain recombines TRBV3-1 (or the pseudogene TRBV3-2) with TRBJ2-3, with 7 bases identical to TRBD2. This CDR3 has 15 amino acids. Germline assignment: CDR1 LGHDT and CDR2 YNNKEL (reference sequence). Trimming cost V 3 bases and J 0 bases; bases outside gene matches: 3. CDR3: CASSQPSGSTDTQYF. In DNA, the CDR3 is TGTGCCAGCAGCCAGCCTAGCGGAAGCACAGATACGCAGTATTTT.

The J gene is TRBJ1-6, the V gene TRBV2; 7 bases line up with TRBD1. The germline V gene has CDR1 SNHLY and CDR2 FYNNEI. J lost 3 bases, V lost 10 bases, and 3 bases had no gene match. The CDR3 runs 13 residues. DNA of the CDR3: TGTGCCACCTCAGGGGGCTATAATTCACCCCTCCACTTT. Its protein product is CATSGGYNSPLHF.

The V and J genes are TRBV7-8 and TRBJ2-3, with TRBD2 as a possible D gene (7 bases). The V and J ends lost 0 bases and 10 bases respectively, with 17 bases between them. Germline lookup yields CDR1 SGHVS and CDR2 FQNEAQ. The CDR3 has 15 amino acids. Here the CDR3 DNA reads TGTGCCAGCAGCTTAGCCGGGGGGCCCAACGAAGCGCAGTATTTT. As protein: CASSLAGGPNEAQYF.

The CDR3 nucleotides read TGTGCCAGCAGTGATGGAGCGGATCCGGCCGACACCGGGGAGCTGTTTTTT. It yields the protein CASSDGADPADTGELFF. The rearrangement links TRBV2 to TRBJ2-2; maybe TRBD2 (5 bases). The V and J ends lost 3 bases and 3 bases respectively, with 17 bases between them. The CDR3 is 17 residues long. Germline CDR1 and CDR2: SNHLY and FYNNEI.

This chain connects TRBV11-3 to TRBJ2-1, with 7 nucleotides matching TRBD2. CDR1 SGHNT and CDR2 YENEEA come from the germline V gene. Trimming at V came to 0 bases and at J to 8 bases, leaving 4 bases not matched to a gene. The CDR3 is 14 amino acids. CDR3 in DNA: TGTGCCAGCAGCTTAGAGGCAGGGAGGGATGAGCAGTTCTTC. Residues: CASSLEAGRDEQFF.

The J gene is TRBJ1-3, the V gene TRBV10-1; no clear D. This CDR3 is 13 amino acids long. Deletions cut 3 bases from V and 4 bases from J, with 7 bases between. Germline values: CDR1 WNHNN, CDR2 SYGVQD (reference sequence). For the CDR3, the DNA is TGCGCCAGCAGTGACGGGGAGGGAAACACCATATATTTT. Protein: CASSDGEGNTIYF.

The J gene is TRBJ2-2, the V gene TRBV5-1, with a weak D call TRBD2 (5 bases). V lost 5 bases and J lost 5, with 16 bases in between. Germline CDR1 and CDR2: SGHRS and YFSETQ. This CDR3 has 15 amino acids. CDR3 sequence: CASRASSLGTGELFF. The DNA for the CDR3 is TGCGCCAGCAGGGCTAGCTCCCTGGGGACCGGGGAGCTGTTTTTT.

The gene calls are TRBV6-5 and TRBJ2-5; D call uncertain. The length of the CDR3 is 14 residues. CDR1 is MNHEY, CDR2 SVGAGI, per germline. V dropped 0 bases and J dropped 5 bases, with 10 bases sitting between them. Written as DNA, the CDR3 is TGTGCCAGCAGTTACTCTCGGGTCCAGGAGACCCAGTACTTC. It codes for CASSYSRVQETQYF.

The V gene is TRBV2, the J gene TRBJ1-1, with a possible D match to TRBD1 (5 bases). V shed 7 bases and J shed 0 bases, with 15 bases lying between them. The V gene's germline CDR1 is SNHLY and CDR2 FYNNEI. The CDR3 has 15 residues. Here the CDR3 reads CASTVPPTVNTEAFF. The DNA for the CDR3 is TGTGCCAGCACCGTACCCCCGACAGTGAACACTGAAGCTTTCTTT.

The J gene is TRBJ1-6, the V gene TRBV11-2; the D gene is possibly TRBD1 (5 bases). The CDR3 covers 15 residues. From germline, CDR1 is SGHAT and CDR2 FQNNGV. With 3 bases removed from V and 2 bases from J, the gap between germline ends came to 8 bases. The CDR3: CASSLQGPYNSPLHF. The CDR3, as DNA: TGTGCCAGCAGCTTGCAGGGCCCCTATAATTCACCCCTCCACTTT. The full variable domain, its missing parts supplied by reference TRBV11-2 and TRBJ1-6, is EAGVAQSPRYKIIEKRQSVAFWCNPISGHATLYWYQQILGQGPKLLIQFQNNGVVDDSQLPKDRFSAERLKGVDSTLKIQPAKLEDSAVYLCASSLQGPYNSPLHFGNGTRLTVT.